This T cell receptor beta chain emerged from a study of CD8+CD57+ T cells in acquired aplastic anemia. As for the study in general: An average of roughly 3 ug of DNA was obtained from sorted CD4+ and CD8+ cells.

Germline V lookup: CDR1 DFQATT, CDR2 SNEGSKA (reference sequence). This CDR3 is 12 amino acids long. Genomic DNA, the template, was used for profiling of the TCR beta VDJ and CDR3. MiXCR, applied by TCRdb to the reads, yields one record per CDR3 protein. The table records 200,000 to 250,000 distinct CDR3 sequences, about half of them present only once. Study-wide points: Common to patients and controls were 25 to 30 CD8+ CDR3 sequences.

Patients chosen for sequencing had shown CD8+CD57+ cell expansion by flow cytometry. Blood was sampled before the patients had received any therapy. This clonotype was detected only a few times. Antigen unknown. The chain has TRBV20-1 and TRBJ2-5; perhaps D is TRBD1 or TRBD2 (5 bases each). The sequenced material came from sorted CD4+, CD8+, or CD8+CD57+ T cells (not recorded which) from PBMCs. This receptor was obtained from a human donor with aplastic anemia. CDR3 DNA: TGCAGCACCCTGGGGGTTGGAGAGACCCAGTACTTC. Translation gives CSTLGVGETQYF.